The 3 T cell receptor beta chains below were found in one sample sequenced in a study of cytomegalovirus exposure and HLA in healthy donors. PCR used 60 Vbeta primers and 13 Jbeta primers. Libraries were prepared by immunoSEQ multiplex PCR; TCRdb keeps only in-frame clonotypes and omits some of them. The sample contains 200,000 to 250,000 clones, around 76% of which appear only once. Source material: PBMCs. The receptor set was obtained from a woman aged 40 to 49 in good health and CMV-seropositive.

V usage is TRBV2 and J usage is TRBJ1-4; D is unclear. This CDR3 is 12 amino acids long. Deletions cut 5 bases from V and 15 bases from J, with 16 bases between. The germline gives CDR1 SNHLY, CDR2 FYNNEI. The CDR3 spells CASSQTGVYVFF. The CDR3 DNA reads TGTGCCAGCAGTCAAACCGGGGTGTACGTGTTTTTT.

The V call is TRBV6-6, the J call TRBJ2-7; D is undetermined. The CDR3 length is 15 residues. CDR1 and CDR2 from the germline V gene are MNHNY and SVGAGI (reference sequence). V lost 2 bases, J lost 0 bases, and 11 bases lay in between. The CDR3 region has the DNA TGTGCCAGCAGTTACGAGACTGGCCGCTCCTACGAGCAGTACTTC. Amino acids: CASSYETGRSYEQYF.

The chain's CDR3 is CASSREAWTGIETQYF. The CDR3 bases are TGCGCCAGCAGCCGAGAAGCGTGGACAGGGATAGAGACCCAGTACTTC. The V and J genes are TRBV5-1 and TRBJ2-5, with 8 positions matching TRBD1. V lost 4 bases and J lost 4; bases outside the gene matches: 12. Per germline, CDR1 SGHRS and CDR2 YFSETQ. CDR3 length equals 16 residues.